This T cell receptor (beta chain) is drawn from a study of beta chain features in type 1 diabetes. Whole-study results and caveats: Researchers report that Type 1 diabetes patients had moderately but significantly shorter TCRB CDR3s across all four CD4+ subsets.

To note about this clone: Its target is unknown.

CDR1 and CDR2 from the germline V gene are MDHEN and SYDVKM. The CDR3 covers 15 residues. V lost 4 bases and J lost 4; bases outside the gene matches: 5. The investigators reverse transcribed all of the isolated RNA, so they sequenced expressed TCRB transcripts. TCRdb keeps only in-frame clones here, not all; method: immunoSEQ multiplex PCR. This sample has around 100,000 clones, with 25% to 35% found just once. The genes are TRBV28 and TRBJ2-2; 8 positions match TRBD1. The TCR was taken from a woman younger than 30 with type 1 diabetes. Sequenced material: central memory CD4+ T cells from blood. CDR3 in DNA: TGTGCCAGCAGTTCGCCAGGGGGCCTCACCGGGGAGCTGTTTTTT. Protein: CASSSPGGLTGELFF.